This T cell receptor (beta chain) was identified in a study of shared clonotypes between healthy human individuals. Clones were read by immunoSEQ multiplex PCR, and TCRdb kept only the in-frame ones, dropping some. Among some 1 million clones listed, under 80% were seen once. Germline V gives CDR1 SGHDN, CDR2 FVKESK. V was pared by 3 bases and J by 0 bases, with 24 bases between. This CDR3 region has 21 residues. The chain carries TRBV14 and TRBJ2-6; tentatively, D is TRBD1 or TRBD2 (5 bases each). This receptor was identified in a man younger than 35 in good health. The material sequenced was memory CD4+ T cells sorted from blood. Subset denoted: CD45RA-negative fraction. The CDR3 loop is CASSHLEGGLLGRSGANVLTF. As DNA, the CDR3 is TGTGCCAGCAGCCATTTAGAGGGTGGACTCTTGGGACGCTCTGGGGCCAACGTCCTGACTTTC.